These T cell receptor beta chains were read from a single sample in a study of blood T cell repertoires in COVID-19. The table came from immunoSEQ multiplex PCR; TCRdb's copy has only in-frame clones and leaves some out. This sample carries 90,000 or so clones, 90% of them seen once, and the ten largest clones take 6.5% to 8.5%. Sequences were obtained from peripheral blood. The receptors here all came from a man younger than 30 with COVID-19, enrolled during active disease. The CDR3 runs from the conserved cysteine through the conserved F or W. A D gene is named only where the DNA matches it firmly. Clone size, where shown, is once, few, many, or a class for clones that have expanded.

clone_size j_call d_call v_call cdr3_nt cdr3_aa
NA TRBJ2-7 TRBD1 TRBV30 TGTGCCTGGATGCCCGACCCCCGGGACAGGTACTCCTACGAGCAGTACTTC CAWMPDPRDRYSYEQYF
NA TRBJ2-7 NA TRBV10-3 TGTGCCATCAGTGAGTCGTCTAGGGAGGTCAACGAGCAGTACTTC CAISESSREVNEQYF
NA TRBJ2-7 NA TRBV27 TGTGCCAGCAGTGGCCAATACTCGGGGGAGCAGTACTTC CASSGQYSGEQYF
NA TRBJ1-4 TRBD1 TRBV9 TGTGCCAGCAGCCCCCGACAGGGGAGGAATGAAAAACTGTTTTTT CASSPRQGRNEKLFF
NA TRBJ1-2 TRBD1 TRBV18 TGTGCCAGCTCACGCCCTCCGGGACAGCCGAGGTGGGACTATGGCTACACCTTC CASSRPPGQPRWDYGYTF
NA TRBJ1-2 TRBD1 TRBV29-1 TGCAGCGTTGACCCGACAGGGGACTATGGCTACACCTTC CSVDPTGDYGYTF
NA TRBJ1-5 NA TRBV28 TGTGCCAGCAGTTTGCCCCACTATAGCGTCAGGGGCCCTCAGCCCCAGCATTTT CASSLPHYSVRGPQPQHF
NA TRBJ2-3 NA TRBV28 TGTGCCAGCAGTTGGGGCGGAGATACGCAGTATTTT CASSWGGDTQYF
once TRBJ2-3 TRBD1 TRBV27 TGTGCCAGCAGTCGAAGCCTGGGACAGGAAAAAACAACGCAGTATTTT CASSRSLGQEKTTQYF
NA TRBJ1-2 TRBD1 TRBV9 TGTGCCAGCAGCGCACCAGGGACAGGGGGACACTATGGCTACACCTTC CASSAPGTGGHYGYTF
once TRBJ1-2 NA TRBV7-8 TGTGCCAGCAGCTTAGTTGGGTCAGGGGTTCGCTATGGCTACACCTTC CASSLVGSGVRYGYTF
NA TRBJ2-2 NA TRBV10-1 TGCGCCAGCAGTGAGACGCGGGTATTCACCGGGGAGCTGTTTTTT CASSETRVFTGELFF
NA TRBJ2-5 TRBD1 TRBV13 TGTGCCAGCAGCTTAAGGACAGGGGGCAGTGAGACCCAGTACTTC CASSLRTGGSETQYF
NA TRBJ1-2 NA TRBV30 TGTGCCTGGGGGGGGGCATATGGCTACACCTTC CAWGGAYGYTF
NA TRBJ1-4 NA TRBV3-1/TRBV3-2 TGTGCCAGCAGCCAGGGCTGGGGGACTAATGAAAAACTGCTTTTT CASSQGWGTNEKLLF
NA TRBJ2-1 TRBD2 TRBV15 TGTGCCACCAGCAGAGATCGGGGGACTAGCGGACTCTCCTACAATGAGCAGTTCTTC CATSRDRGTSGLSYNEQFF
NA TRBJ2-2 TRBD2 TRBV19 TGTGCCAGTAGTATATGGGGGGGAACCGGGGAGCTGTTTTTT CASSIWGGTGELFF
NA TRBJ1-2 NA TRBV27 TGTGCCAGCAGTTTATCCGCGACAGGAGTTAACTATGGCTACACCTTC CASSLSATGVNYGYTF
NA TRBJ2-1 TRBD2 TRBV29-1 TGCAGCGTTGTAGGCCGGACTAGCGGGAGGGGCTACAATGAGCAGTTCTTC CSVVGRTSGRGYNEQFF
NA TRBJ2-2 NA TRBV5-1 TGCGCCAGCAGCCCGTTGACAGATCCCACCGGGGAGCTGTTTTTT CASSPLTDPTGELFF
NA TRBJ2-6 NA TRBV5-4 TGTGCCAGCAGCTTGGACTCCAACGTCCTGACTTTC CASSLDSNVLTF
NA TRBJ2-1 TRBD2 TRBV25-1 TGTGCCAGCAGTGCGACTAGCGGGAGGGGCAATGAGCAGTTCTTC CASSATSGRGNEQFF
NA TRBJ2-3 TRBD1 TRBV3-1/TRBV3-2 TGTGCCAGCAGCACGACCGGGACAGGCGTACTCCGTGGGGGGACAGATACGCAGTATTTT CASSTTGTGVLRGGTDTQYF
NA TRBJ2-7 NA TRBV28 TGTGCCAGCAGTTTAATAACAGGGAAATCCTACGAGCAGTACTTC CASSLITGKSYEQYF
NA TRBJ1-1 NA TRBV11-3 TGTGCCAGCAGCTCGGGGAGAGAGACTGAAGCTTTCTTT CASSSGRETEAFF
NA TRBJ1-2 NA TRBV5-6 TGTGCCAGCAGGTATACAGATGCCCAGGACTATGGCTACACCTTC CASRYTDAQDYGYTF
NA TRBJ2-7 NA TRBV6-1 TGTGCCAGCAGTGAAGCGGTGGAGCGAAGAACCTACGAGCAGTACTTC CASSEAVERRTYEQYF
NA TRBJ2-1 TRBD2 TRBV5-4 TGTGCCAGCAGCTTGGTAACTAGCGGGTTCTACAATGAGCAGTTCTTC CASSLVTSGFYNEQFF
NA TRBJ1-3 NA TRBV4-1 TGCGCCAGCAGCCAAGGTTTTGTTACGGGGGCTGGAAACACCATATATTTT CASSQGFVTGAGNTIYF
NA TRBJ1-3 NA TRBV7-2 TGTGCCAGCAGCCCCCGAGCGGGGGGAGAAAACACCATATATTTT CASSPRAGGENTIYF
NA TRBJ2-3 NA TRBV6-1 TGTGCCAGCAGTGAACCTTATCAGGGTTTATCTAGCACAGATACGCAGTATTTT CASSEPYQGLSSTDTQYF
NA TRBJ2-5 NA TRBV10-1 TGCGCCAGCAGTGACCACCCCGAGGGGGGGGAGACCTTCATAATCCAAGAGACCCAGTACTTC CASSDHPEGGETFIIQETQYF
once TRBJ1-3 TRBD1 TRBV29-1 TGCAGCGTTGTGGGACAGAAGGCGAACACCATATATTTT CSVVGQKANTIYF
NA TRBJ2-7 TRBD2 TRBV3-1/TRBV3-2 TGTGCCAGCAGAACTAGCGGAACCGACTACGAGCAGTACTTC CASRTSGTDYEQYF
NA TRBJ1-5 NA TRBV4-1 TGCGCCAGCAGCCAAGGGGACGGGGGGCCTCAGCCCCAGCATTTT CASSQGDGGPQPQHF
NA TRBJ1-2 NA TRBV3-1/TRBV3-2 TGTGCCAGCAGCCAAGGTTTACGGGGTTATGGCTACACCTTC CASSQGLRGYGYTF
NA TRBJ1-2 NA TRBV18 TGTGCCAGCTCACCACCGCGTGGCAGGGGCTTTTACGGCTACACCTTC CASSPPRGRGFYGYTF
NA TRBJ1-6 NA TRBV27 TGTGCCAGCAGTTTGCGGTATACTTATAATTCACCCCTCCACTTT CASSLRYTYNSPLHF
NA TRBJ2-7 NA TRBV7-9 TGTGCCAGCAGCCGCGGAACAGGGTTCTACGAGCAGTACTTC CASSRGTGFYEQYF
NA TRBJ1-2 TRBD1 TRBV28 TGTGCCAGCAGGCCTACAGGGGCGACTAGGGGCTACACCTTC CASRPTGATRGYTF
NA TRBJ2-3 TRBD2 TRBV4-1 TGCGCCAGCAGCCAACCGGGGCTTAGCGGGAGGGTAAGCACAAGTAGGACAGATACGCAGTATTTT CASSQPGLSGRVSTSRTDTQYF
NA TRBJ2-7 NA TRBV6-9 TGTGCCAGCAGTTACTACTACGACAGACCCTACGAGCAGTACTTC CASSYYYDRPYEQYF
NA TRBJ1-1 TRBD1 TRBV6-6 TGTGCCAGCAGTTTTACAGGGGGGAACACTGAAGCTTTCTTT CASSFTGGNTEAFF
NA TRBJ2-7 NA TRBV6-2/TRBV6-3 TGTGCCAGCAGTTACGCTGGCAGGGGCAATCCGTACTTC CASSYAGRGNPYF
NA TRBJ1-2 TRBD1 TRBV7-9 TGTGCCAGCAGTTCCCCAGGGGGCCGTGGCTACACCTTC CASSSPGGRGYTF
NA TRBJ2-1 TRBD2 TRBV6-1 TGTGCCAGCAGTGAACGGCAACTAGCGGGAGGGCCCAATGAGCAGTTCTTC CASSERQLAGGPNEQFF
NA TRBJ1-5 NA TRBV19 TGTGCCAGTGGATTGGGTCCCTCAGGGAATCAGCCCCAGCATTTT CASGLGPSGNQPQHF
NA TRBJ2-3 NA TRBV9 TGTGCCAGCAGCGTGGCCAGGGCTACAGATACGCAGTATTTT CASSVARATDTQYF
NA TRBJ2-7 TRBD2 TRBV14 TGTGCCAGCAGCCCTGGGACTAGCGGGAGGGTGCAGTACTTC CASSPGTSGRVQYF
NA TRBJ2-7 NA TRBV9 TGTGCCAGCAGCGTTAGGGGTAGCTCCTACGAGCAGTACTTC CASSVRGSSYEQYF
few TRBJ2-3 TRBD2 TRBV10-1 TGCGCCAGCACTAGCGGGAGGGACACAGATACGCAGTATTTT CASTSGRDTDTQYF
once TRBJ2-7 NA TRBV19 TGTGCCAGTACCATCCCACCCAGACCGACACCCCACCCTTACGAGCAGTACTTC CASTIPPRPTPHPYEQYF
NA TRBJ2-5 TRBD2 TRBV24-1 TGTGCCACCAGTGATTTAACGGGGGGGAAAGAGACCCAGTACTTC CATSDLTGGKETQYF
NA TRBJ1-2 TRBD1 TRBV6-5 TGTGCCAGCACCAGGACAGGGGAATACTATGGCTACACCTTC CASTRTGEYYGYTF
NA TRBJ2-1 TRBD2 TRBV7-2 TGTGCCAGCAGCTTAGTTGCGGGAGCTGACAATGAGCAGTTCTTC CASSLVAGADNEQFF